One and the same sample provided the 4 T cell receptor beta chains below, sequenced in a study of T-cell reconstitution after alpha-beta-depleted transplantation in children. Unique molecular identifiers featured in how the TCRbeta library was prepared. TCRdb independently ran MiXCR on the PCR reads; one entry per CDR3 protein. The sample has about 440,000 distinct CDR3 sequences, 43% seen once. The sequencing used PBMCs, collected before TCRalphabeta/CD19-depleted stem cell transplant. Every receptor here comes from a girl under 10 years old with aplastic anemia, due to receive a stem cell transplant.

This chain connects TRBV20-1 to TRBJ2-4; D gene uncertain. Germline values: CDR1 DFQATT, CDR2 SNEGSKA (reference sequence). Trimming pared 3 bases from V and 6 bases from J, leaving 12 bases between. This CDR3 comprises 13 residues. The CDR3 DNA is TGCAGTGCTAGCGAAGACACCAGAAACATTCAGTACTTC. It yields the protein CSASEDTRNIQYF.

The chain employs TRBV4-2 and TRBJ2-4, with 8 bases fitting TRBD1. V lost 1 base and J lost 0; bases outside the gene matches: 5. Germline V gives CDR1 LGHNA, CDR2 YNFKEQ. This CDR3 is 17 amino acids long. The CDR3 loop is CASSQGPGTGAKNIQYF. CDR3 coding DNA: TGTGCCAGCAGCCAAGGTCCCGGGACAGGAGCCAAAAACATTCAGTACTTC.

This chain uses TRBV30 with TRBJ1-1; 9 nucleotides align to TRBD1. CDR3 length: 16 residues. Looked up from germline, CDR1 is GTSNPN and CDR2 is SVGIG (reference sequence). The ends lost 1 base at V and 2 bases at J; junction bases unmatched: 8. The CDR3: CAWSETQGAQNTEAFF. As DNA, the CDR3 is TGTGCCTGGAGTGAGACACAGGGGGCTCAAAACACTGAAGCTTTCTTT.

This clonotype was seen only a few times. The genes are TRBV3-1 and TRBJ2-7; perhaps TRBD1 as D (6 bases). The CDR3 extends over 15 amino acids. Deletions cut 1 base from V and 6 bases from J, with 16 bases between. CDR1 LGHDT and CDR2 YNNKEL come from the germline V gene (reference sequence). The CDR3 DNA follows: TGTGCCAGCAGCCAAGGGGTGATCAGGGGAAGCGAGCAGTACTTC. It yields the protein CASSQGVIRGSEQYF.